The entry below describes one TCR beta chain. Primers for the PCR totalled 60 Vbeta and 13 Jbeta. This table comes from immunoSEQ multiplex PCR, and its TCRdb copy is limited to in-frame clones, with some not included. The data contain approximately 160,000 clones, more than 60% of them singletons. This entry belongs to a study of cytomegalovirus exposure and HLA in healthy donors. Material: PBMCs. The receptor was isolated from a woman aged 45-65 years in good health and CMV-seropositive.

CDR3 loop: CASTQGQRIKYGYTF. The CDR3 DNA reads TGTGCCAGTACCCAGGGACAGCGGATTAAGTATGGCTACACCTTC. The V call is TRBV19, the J call TRBJ1-2; 7 bases are a match to TRBD1. This CDR3 region has 15 residues. CDR1 LNHDA and CDR2 SQIVND come from the germline V gene (reference sequence). The trim removed 7 bases at V and 5 bases at J, leaving 13 bases unmatched. Based on the CDR3 plus reference TRBV19 and TRBJ1-2, the full variable domain is DGGITQSPKYLFRKEGQNVTLSCEQNLNHDAMYWYRQDPGQGLRLIYYSQIVNDFQKGDIAEGYSVSREKKESFPLTVTSAQKNPTAFYLCASTQGQRIKYGYTFGSGTRLTVV.